This T cell receptor beta chain was sequenced for a study of Ad26.COV2.S vaccination and SARS-CoV-2 variants. Study-wide context: The study gave Ad26.COV2.S intramuscularly, once or twice 56 days apart. Study-wide results and caveats: The study found similar non-spike TCR breadth in vaccine and placebo recipients.

From germline, CDR1 is MGHRA and CDR2 YSYEKL. Trimming stripped 3 bases from V and 1 base from J, with 7 bases between. The CDR3 consists of 13 residues. There are a few counts of this clone. Its antigen remains unidentified. Treatment of the sample: roughly 18 received Ad26.COV2.S at low or high dose, single or two shots; several received placebo; per-sample allocation not given. Specimens were obtained on day 63 following the first vaccine or placebo injection. The data were produced by immunoSEQ multiplex PCR, yet TCRdb's version contains in-frame clones alone and is incomplete. The table has 300,000 to 400,000 clones, around four fifths seen once.

The rearrangement joins TRBV4-1 to TRBJ2-7, with TRBD2 as a possible D gene (6 bases). This sequence was found in a person between 18 and 59 years old who received the Ad26.COV2.S COVID-19 vaccine or a placebo. The sequenced sample was peripheral blood, obtained in a trial of Ad26.COV2.S vaccine versus placebo. The CDR3: CASSQGGSYEQYF. CDR3 coding DNA: TGCGCCAGCAGCCAGGGGGGATCCTACGAGCAGTACTTC.